The T cell receptor (beta chain) under discussion was sequenced for a study of a mutant IDH1 vaccine in newly diagnosed glioma. The wider study: Treated patients had a mean age of approximately 41 years and a sex split that was roughly 60% male and roughly 38% female. Weeks 35 and 47 hosted visits V12 and V13, respectively.

With respect to this clone: The antigen remains unidentified.

Time point given: week 35, safety follow-up. Topical imiquimod was applied with each vaccine dose, which held 300 ug of mutant IDH1 20-mer peptide. There were eight vaccinations for patients, given in weeks 1, 3, 5, 7, 11, 15, 19 and 23. Here immunoSEQ multiplex PCR was the method, and the copy in TCRdb shows in-frame clones only, minus some. The sample holds about 48,000 clones, around 80% seen once. The CDR3 length is 13 residues. Germline V gene data show CDR1 as SGHKS and CDR2 as YYEKEE (reference sequence). J was trimmed by 4 bases and V by 4 bases; bases with no gene match: 4. The specimen was PBMCs, collected from a glioma patient whose treatment included an IDH1 peptide vaccine. This rearrangement joins TRBV5-5 to TRBJ1-2; 7 positions match TRBD1. The sequence derives from a man aged 35 to 55 with glioma. The CDR3 is CASSATGTYGYTF. The CDR3 DNA is TGTGCCAGCAGCGCGACAGGGACCTATGGCTACACCTTC.